This T cell receptor (beta chain) was recovered during a study of T cells expressing NK-cell markers. CDR1 and CDR2 (germline): SGHTA, FQGNSA. The CDR3 is 15 amino acids. A remark on this clonotype: Its antigen is unknown.

With the 5' RACE reads reprocessed, TCRdb shows one record per CDR3 protein and no DNA. The table for this sample gives 440,000 or so distinct CDR3 sequences. Study findings and constraints: There were four donors in whom these clonotypes also led the CD3+CD56-NKG2C+ fraction.

The sequence derives from a woman aged 18-70 years in good health. The sequencing input was blood T cells: a sorted CD56 or NKG2C T cell subset, CD4+ or CD8+ T cells, or bulk PBMC T cells (not recorded which). This sequence joins TRBV7-2 and TRBJ1-6; the TCRdb D gene call, TRBD1, has no DNA to confirm it. CDR3 protein: CASSSDGGWNSPLHF.